The present entry profiles one TCR beta chain with its context. Its specificity is unknown. The TCRbeta library incorporated unique molecular identifiers. Each CDR3 protein gets one entry after TCRdb re-called the PCR reads with MiXCR. The sample has some 76,000 distinct CDR3 sequences, approximately 10% seen once. The CDR3 is 15 amino acids. With V trimmed by 1 base and J by 2 bases, 3 bases remained unmatched. Germline-derived CDR1 and CDR2 are SQVTM and ANQGSEA. This sample was taken from a study of T-cell reconstitution after alpha-beta-depleted transplantation in children. The study, taken as a whole, reports: Some patients owed their high day-60 TCRbeta diversity to surviving recipient T cells and thymic progenitors. Among T cells one year after transplant, newly produced cells accounted for most counts and diversity. There were reportedly several hundred expanded graft clones from which alpha-beta T cells came about two months after transplant.

The sequence was obtained from a boy between 5 and 17 years old with acute myeloid leukemia, due to receive a stem cell transplant. V usage is TRBV29-1 and J usage is TRBJ2-1; 9 nucleotides agree with TRBD2. Material: PBMCs, obtained before TCRalphabeta/CD19-depleted stem cell transplant. CDR3 sequence: CSVEGGGRAYNEQFF. As DNA, the CDR3 is TGCAGCGTTGAAGGGGGCGGGAGGGCCTACAATGAGCAGTTCTTC.